Below, one T cell receptor (beta chain) is given with its context. No cognate antigen has been identified for it. It is likely a read error, because the conserved phenylalanine at the end of the CDR3 is missing. The DNA is left out, because the CDR3 cannot be placed on it with certainty; the CDR3 is given as TCRdb lists it. Genomic DNA was used as template for profiling of TCR beta VDJ combinations and CDR3 sequences. TCR repertoire sequencing was run on an Illumina HiSeq 2000. For the original study's pipeline: TRBV/TRBJ rearrangement plots, CDR3 size and DJ length profiles, and Simpson's diversity index were used to assess repertoires. The most abundant DNA sequence in the deep sequencing data was taken as the immunodominant clone. CDR3 amino acid sequences were screened for sharing across subjects and compared with published repertoires and the VDJdb database. TCRdb's own reprocessing of the public reads used fastp at Q25 and MiXCR and kept productive beta chains. Identical CDR3 proteins give one entry, which carries the most common genes and DNA. TCRdb, not the authors, supplied the V and J calls. Present in this sample are around 140,000 distinct CDR3 sequences, 35% to 50% of which were seen just once. The ten top clones hold roughly 8.4% of the sample.

CDR1 and CDR2 (SEHNR, FQNEAQ) derive from the germline V gene (reference sequence). The CDR3 has 8 amino acids, counting both end residues. In this study, sorted CD4+ and CD8+ T cells from the blood of healthy subjects and of severe aplastic anemia patients had their TCR repertoires deep-sequenced. Ficoll-Paque density gradient centrifugation was used to isolate peripheral blood mononuclear cells. Before DNA extraction, CD4+ and CD8+ T cells were sorted with FACS or magnetic beads. This specimen belongs to a study of CD8+CD57+ T cells in acquired aplastic anemia listed by TCRdb under 2018. As for the study more broadly: Extracted DNA from sorted CD4+ and CD8+ cells averaged about 2.9 ug, ranging from about 0.18 to 27.4 ug. Healthy donor samples averaged roughly 9.9 million reads for CD4+ and 11 million to 12 million for CD8+ cells. Study-wide findings and limitations: CD8+ Simpson's diversity did not differ significantly between patients and healthy controls (P=0.060). Twenty-nine CD8+ CDR3 sequences were found to be shared between patients and controls, but these sequences appeared to be highly expressed in patients and within the immunodominant clones of the patients.

The source is a human donor in good health, serving as a control. Sequencing was carried out using sorted CD4+, CD8+, or CD8+CD57+ T cells (not recorded which) from PBMCs. This receptor chain uses TRBV7-9 and TRBJ1-1. The CDR3 is CASSLVAS.